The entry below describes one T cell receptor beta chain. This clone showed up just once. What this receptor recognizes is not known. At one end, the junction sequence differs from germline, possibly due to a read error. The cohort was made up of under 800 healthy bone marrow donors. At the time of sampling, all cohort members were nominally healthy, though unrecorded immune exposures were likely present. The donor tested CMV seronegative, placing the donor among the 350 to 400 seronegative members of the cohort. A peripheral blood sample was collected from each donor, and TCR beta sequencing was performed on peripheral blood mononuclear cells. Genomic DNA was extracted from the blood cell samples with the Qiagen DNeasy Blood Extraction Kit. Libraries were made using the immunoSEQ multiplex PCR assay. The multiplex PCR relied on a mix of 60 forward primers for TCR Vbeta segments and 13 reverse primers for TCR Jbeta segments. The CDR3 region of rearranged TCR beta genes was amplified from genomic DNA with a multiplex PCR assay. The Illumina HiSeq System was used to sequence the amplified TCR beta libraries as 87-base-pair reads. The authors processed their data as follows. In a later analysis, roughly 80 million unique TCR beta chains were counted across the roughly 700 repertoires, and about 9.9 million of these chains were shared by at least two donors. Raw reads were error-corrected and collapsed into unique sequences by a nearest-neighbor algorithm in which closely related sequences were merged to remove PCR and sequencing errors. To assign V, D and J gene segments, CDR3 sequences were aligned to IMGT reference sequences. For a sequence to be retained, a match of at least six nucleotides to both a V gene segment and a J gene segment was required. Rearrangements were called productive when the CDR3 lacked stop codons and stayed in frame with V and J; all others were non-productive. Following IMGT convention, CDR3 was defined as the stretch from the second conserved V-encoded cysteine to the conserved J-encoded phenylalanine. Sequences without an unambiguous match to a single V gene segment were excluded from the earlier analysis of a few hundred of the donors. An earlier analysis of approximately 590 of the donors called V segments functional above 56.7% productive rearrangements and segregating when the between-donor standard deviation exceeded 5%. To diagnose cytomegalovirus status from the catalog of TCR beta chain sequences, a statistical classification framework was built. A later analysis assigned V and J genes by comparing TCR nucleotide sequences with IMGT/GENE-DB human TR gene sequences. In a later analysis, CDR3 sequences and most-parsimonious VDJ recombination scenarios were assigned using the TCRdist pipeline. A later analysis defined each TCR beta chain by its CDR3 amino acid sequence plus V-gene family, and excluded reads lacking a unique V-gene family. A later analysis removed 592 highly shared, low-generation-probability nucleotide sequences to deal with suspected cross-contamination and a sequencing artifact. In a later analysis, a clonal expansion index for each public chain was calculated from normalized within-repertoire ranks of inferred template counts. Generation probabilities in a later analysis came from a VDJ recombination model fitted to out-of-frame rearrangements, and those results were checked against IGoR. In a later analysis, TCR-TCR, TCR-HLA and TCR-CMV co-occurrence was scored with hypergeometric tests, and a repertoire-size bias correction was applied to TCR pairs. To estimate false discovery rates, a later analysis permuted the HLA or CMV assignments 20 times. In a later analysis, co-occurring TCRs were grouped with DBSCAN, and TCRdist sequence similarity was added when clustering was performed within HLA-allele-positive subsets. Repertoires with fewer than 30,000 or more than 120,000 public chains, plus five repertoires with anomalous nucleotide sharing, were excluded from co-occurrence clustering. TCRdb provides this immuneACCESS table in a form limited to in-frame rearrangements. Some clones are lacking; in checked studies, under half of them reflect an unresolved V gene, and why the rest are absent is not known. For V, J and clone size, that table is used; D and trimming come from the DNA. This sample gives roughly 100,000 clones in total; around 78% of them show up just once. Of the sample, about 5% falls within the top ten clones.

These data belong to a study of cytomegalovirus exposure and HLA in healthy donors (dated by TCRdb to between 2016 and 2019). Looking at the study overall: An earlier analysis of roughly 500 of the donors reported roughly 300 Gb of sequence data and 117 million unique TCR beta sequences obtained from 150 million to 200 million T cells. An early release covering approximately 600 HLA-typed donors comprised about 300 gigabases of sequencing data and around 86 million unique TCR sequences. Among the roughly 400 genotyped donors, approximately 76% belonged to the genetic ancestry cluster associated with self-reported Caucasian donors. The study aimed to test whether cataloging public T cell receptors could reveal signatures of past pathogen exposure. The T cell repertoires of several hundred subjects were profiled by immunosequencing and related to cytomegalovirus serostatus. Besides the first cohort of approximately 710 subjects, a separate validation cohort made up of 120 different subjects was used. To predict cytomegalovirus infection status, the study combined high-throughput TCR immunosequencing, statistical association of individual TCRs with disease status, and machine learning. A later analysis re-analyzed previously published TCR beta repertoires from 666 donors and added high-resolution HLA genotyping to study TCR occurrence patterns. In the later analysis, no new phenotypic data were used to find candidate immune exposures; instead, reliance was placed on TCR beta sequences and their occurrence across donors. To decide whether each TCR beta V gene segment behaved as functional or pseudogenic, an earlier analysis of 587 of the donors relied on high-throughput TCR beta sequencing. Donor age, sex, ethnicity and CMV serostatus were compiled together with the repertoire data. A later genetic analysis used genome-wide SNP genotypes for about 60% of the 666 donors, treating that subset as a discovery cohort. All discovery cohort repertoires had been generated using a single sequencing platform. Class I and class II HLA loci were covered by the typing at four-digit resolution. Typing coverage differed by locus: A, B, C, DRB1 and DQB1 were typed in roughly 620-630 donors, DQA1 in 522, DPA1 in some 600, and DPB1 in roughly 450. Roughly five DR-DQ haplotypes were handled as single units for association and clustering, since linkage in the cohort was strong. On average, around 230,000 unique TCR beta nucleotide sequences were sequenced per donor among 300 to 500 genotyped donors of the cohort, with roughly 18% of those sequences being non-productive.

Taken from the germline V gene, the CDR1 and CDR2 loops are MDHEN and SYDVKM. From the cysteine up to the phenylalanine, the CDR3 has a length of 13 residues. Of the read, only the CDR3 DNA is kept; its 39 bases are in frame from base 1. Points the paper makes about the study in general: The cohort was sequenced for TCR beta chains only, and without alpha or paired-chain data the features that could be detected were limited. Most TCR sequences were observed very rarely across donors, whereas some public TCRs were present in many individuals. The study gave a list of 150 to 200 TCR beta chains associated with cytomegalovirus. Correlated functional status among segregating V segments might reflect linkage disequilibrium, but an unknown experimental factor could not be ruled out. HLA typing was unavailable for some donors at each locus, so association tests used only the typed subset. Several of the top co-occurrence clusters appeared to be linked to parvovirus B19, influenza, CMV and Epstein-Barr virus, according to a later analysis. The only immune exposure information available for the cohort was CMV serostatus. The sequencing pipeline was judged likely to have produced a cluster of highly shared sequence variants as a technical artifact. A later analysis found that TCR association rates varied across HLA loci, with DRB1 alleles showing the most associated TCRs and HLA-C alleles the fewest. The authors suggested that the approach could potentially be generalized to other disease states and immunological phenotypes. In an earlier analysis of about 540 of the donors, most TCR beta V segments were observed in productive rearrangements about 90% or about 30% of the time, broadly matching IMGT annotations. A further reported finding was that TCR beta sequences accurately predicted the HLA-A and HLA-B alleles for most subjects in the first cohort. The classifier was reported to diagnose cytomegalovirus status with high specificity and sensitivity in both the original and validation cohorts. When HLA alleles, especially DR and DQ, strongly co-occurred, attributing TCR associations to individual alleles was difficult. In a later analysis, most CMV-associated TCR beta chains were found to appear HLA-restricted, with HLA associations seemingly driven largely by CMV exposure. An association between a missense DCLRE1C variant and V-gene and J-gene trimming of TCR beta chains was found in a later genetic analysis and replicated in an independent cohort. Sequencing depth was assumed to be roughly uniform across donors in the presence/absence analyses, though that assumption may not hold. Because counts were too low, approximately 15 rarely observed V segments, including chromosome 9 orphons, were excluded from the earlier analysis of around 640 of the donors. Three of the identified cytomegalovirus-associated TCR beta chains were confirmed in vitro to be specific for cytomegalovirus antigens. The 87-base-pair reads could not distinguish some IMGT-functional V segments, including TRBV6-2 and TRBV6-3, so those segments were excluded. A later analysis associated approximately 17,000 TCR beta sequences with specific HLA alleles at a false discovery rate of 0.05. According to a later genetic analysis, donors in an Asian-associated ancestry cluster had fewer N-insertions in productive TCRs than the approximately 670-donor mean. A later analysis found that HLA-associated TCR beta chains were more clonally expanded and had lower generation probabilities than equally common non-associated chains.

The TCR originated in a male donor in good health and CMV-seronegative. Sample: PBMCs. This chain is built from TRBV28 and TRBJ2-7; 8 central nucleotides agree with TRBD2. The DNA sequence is TGTGCCAGCAGTGACGTTAGACTAGCGCGGTTGGACTTC. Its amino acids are CASSDVRLARLDF.